Below, 21 T cell receptor beta chains from the same sample are listed, as sequenced in a study of T cell responses to AZD1222 COVID-19 vaccine. Measured with immunoSEQ multiplex PCR; TCRdb has only the in-frame clones, and not every one. This table has 99,000 or so clones, more than 75% appearing once. This specimen consisted of peripheral blood, obtained on day 0 of AZD1222 vaccination. These receptors were collected from an adult in good health.

In this sample, this clone turned up once. In DNA form, the CDR3 reads TGTGCCAGCCCACACTCCTACGAGCAGTACTTC. Its translation: CASPHSYEQYF. This rearrangement joins TRBV9 to TRBJ2-7; D gene unclear. CDR3 size: 11 residues. Germline CDR1 and CDR2: SGDLS and YYNGEE. Trimming pared 7 bases from V and 0 bases from J, leaving 5 bases between.

V is TRBV7-9 and J is TRBJ1-5, with D possibly being TRBD1 (5 bases). Trimming left V 8 bases short and J 0 bases short, with 20 bases between. From germline, CDR1 is SEHNR and CDR2 FQNEAQ (reference sequence). The CDR3 loop spans 17 amino acids. CDR3 nucleotides: TGTGCCAGCGAACTCGCCCAGGGAAGTAATAGCAATCAGCCCCAGCATTTT. This gives the protein CASELAQGSNSNQPQHF.

The chain is built from TRBV30 and TRBJ2-7; no firm D call. This CDR3 comprises 15 residues. Germline V gene sequence: CDR1 GTSNPN, CDR2 SVGIG (reference sequence). Trimming took off 0 bases at V and 0 bases at J, with 12 bases between the two ends. CDR3 nucleotides: TGTGCCTGGAGTGTACCAGGCCCTAGCTCCTACGAGCAGTACTTC. Translation gives CAWSVPGPSSYEQYF.

The V gene is TRBV5-4, the J gene TRBJ2-1; D not resolved. V gave up 5 bases and J gave up 6 bases, with 12 bases separating them. The germline V gene has CDR1 SGHNT and CDR2 YYREEE (reference sequence). This CDR3 contains 13 residues. The CDR3 DNA reads as TGTGCCAGCAGTTGGAAGGGCTCCAATGAGCAGTTCTTC. Translating gives CASSWKGSNEQFF.

The J gene is TRBJ2-3, the V gene TRBV3-1 (or the pseudogene TRBV3-2), with a possible D match to TRBD2 (6 bases). This CDR3 is built from 15 residues. Germline lookup yields CDR1 LGHDT and CDR2 YNNKEL (reference sequence). Trimming left V 0 bases short and J 13 bases short, with 20 bases between. The CDR3 spells CASSQEGGPVGWKYF. The CDR3 DNA reads as TGTGCCAGCAGCCAAGAGGGAGGCCCAGTGGGGTGGAAGTATTTT.

J is TRBJ1-1 and V is TRBV10-3; the D is unclear. Germline values: CDR1 ENHRY, CDR2 SYGVKD. The CDR3 length is 15 residues. Trimming cost V 6 bases and J 6 bases, with 20 bases left between them. In DNA, the CDR3 is TGTGCCATCAGCTTATACTTACAGAACGGCGCTGAAGCTTTCTTT. Translation gives CAISLYLQNGAEAFF.

On this clone itself: The same CDR3 also results from other DNA sequences found in this sample. The gene calls are TRBV6-2 or TRBV6-3 and TRBJ1-2; no reliable D call. Trimming pared 2 bases from V and 4 bases from J, leaving 8 bases between. Germline V lookup: CDR1 MNHEY, CDR2 SVGEGT. The CDR3 length is 13 residues. CDR3 nucleotides: TGTGCCAGCAGTTACGGCGGATTCTATGGCTACACCTTC. It codes for CASSYGGFYGYTF.

This sequence joins TRBV9 and TRBJ2-3; D not certain. Germline V gives CDR1 SGDLS, CDR2 YYNGEE. The CDR3 loop spans 15 amino acids. With 0 bases removed from V and 0 bases from J, the gap between germline ends came to 8 bases. CDR3 nucleotides: TGTGCCAGCAGCGTAGCTGGATCTAGCACAGATACGCAGTATTTT. As protein: CASSVAGSSTDTQYF.

This chain links TRBV7-8 with TRBJ2-6; no definite D call. The CDR3 sequence is 16 residues long. Deletions cut 5 bases from V and 4 bases from J, with 15 bases between. Germline CDR1 and CDR2: SGHVS and FQNEAQ. The CDR3 DNA follows: TGTGCCAGCAGCCCTCCGGGCCAAGCGGGGGCCAACGTCCTGACTTTC. Translating it yields CASSPPGQAGANVLTF.

The chain couples TRBV30 to TRBJ2-3; the D gene is possibly TRBD1 (6 bases). This CDR3 comprises 16 residues. Trimming cost V 4 bases and J 4 bases, with 21 bases left between them. The germline V gene has CDR1 GTSNPN and CDR2 SVGIG (reference sequence). The CDR3 DNA is TGTGCCTGGACCCGATTGAGTAGCGAGGGGGCAGATACGCAGTATTTT. This translates into CAWTRLSSEGADTQYF.

This clone was observed a single time. V gene TRBV2 combines with J gene TRBJ2-7, with 7 positions matching TRBD1. Germline V gene sequence: CDR1 SNHLY, CDR2 FYNNEI. CDR3 size: 11 residues. V lost 6 bases and J lost 6; bases outside the gene matches: 2. The CDR3 is CASRNRGEQYF. The CDR3 nucleotides are TGTGCCAGCAGGAACAGGGGCGAGCAGTACTTC. Combining the CDR3 with reference TRBV2 and TRBJ2-7 gives the whole variable domain EPEVTQTPSHQVTQMGQEVILRCVPISNHLYFYWYRQILGQKVEFLVSFYNNEISEKSEIFDDQFSVERPDGSNFTLKIRSTKLEDSAMYFCASRNRGEQYFGPGTRLTVT.

The V call is TRBV6-5, the J call TRBJ2-1; D remains unclear. CDR1 and CDR2 (germline): MNHEY, SVGAGI. The V end was cut by 4 bases, the J end by 7 bases, with 5 bases between. This CDR3 comprises 11 residues. This chain's CDR3 is CASSLGNEQFF. For the CDR3, the DNA is TGTGCCAGCAGTTTAGGGAATGAGCAGTTCTTC.

This clone was seen a single time. The gene calls are TRBV11-2 and TRBJ1-1; a possible D gene is TRBD1 (5 bases). V lost 5 bases and J lost 6, with 16 bases in between. Germline CDR1 and CDR2: SGHAT and FQNNGV. This CDR3 region has 14 residues. As DNA, the CDR3 is TGTGCCAGCAGCAAGAATCCAGGGTTCGCTGAAGCTTTCTTT. It encodes CASSKNPGFAEAFF. Complete variable domain (other parts from reference TRBV11-2 and TRBJ1-1): EAGVAQSPRYKIIEKRQSVAFWCNPISGHATLYWYQQILGQGPKLLIQFQNNGVVDDSQLPKDRFSAERLKGVDSTLKIQPAKLEDSAVYLCASSKNPGFAEAFFGQGTRLTVV.

The table lists this clone with a count of one. The genes are TRBV11-2 and TRBJ2-2, with 13 nucleotides matching TRBD2. The germline V gene encodes CDR1 SGHAT and CDR2 FQNNGV. The CDR3 runs 17 residues. The V segment lost 5 bases and the J segment 7 bases; nucleotides outside the gene matches: 10. Here the CDR3 reads CASSTTSGRSVGGELFF. CDR3 DNA: TGTGCCAGCAGCACGACTAGCGGGAGGTCAGTCGGCGGGGAGCTGTTTTTT.

This clone was observed once. V is TRBV25-1 and J is TRBJ2-5, with TRBD1 matching 9 bases. The V and J ends lost 4 bases and 6 bases, in that order; junction bases with no gene match: 3. The length of the CDR3 is 13 residues. CDR1 and CDR2 (germline): MGHDK, SYGVNS. The CDR3 DNA reads as TGTGCCAGCAGTGGGGACAGGGTGAAGACCCAGTACTTC. This gives the protein CASSGDRVKTQYF.

The chain is built from TRBV28 and TRBJ2-5; D remains ambiguous. The CDR3 runs to 13 residues. From germline, CDR1 is MDHEN and CDR2 SYDVKM. Trimming pared 2 bases from V and 4 bases from J, leaving 8 bases between. The CDR3 loop reads CASSLPAGETQYF. Here the CDR3 DNA reads TGTGCCAGCAGTTTACCGGCAGGAGAGACCCAGTACTTC.

The rearrangement joins TRBV7-2 to TRBJ2-5; 7 bases line up with TRBD2. Germline V gene data show CDR1 as SGHTA and CDR2 as FQGNSA. V was clipped by 4 bases and J by 2 bases; unmatched bases: 7. This CDR3 has 15 residues. The CDR3 here is CASSYRASGQETQYF. The CDR3 nucleotides read TGTGCCAGCAGCTACCGGGCTAGCGGACAAGAGACCCAGTACTTC. Together with reference TRBV7-2 and TRBJ2-5, the CDR3 gives the full variable domain: GAGVSQSPSNKVTEKGKDVELRCDPISGHTALYWYRQSLGQGLEFLIYFQGNSAPDKSGLPSDRFSAERTGGSVSTLTIQRTQQEDSAVYLCASSYRASGQETQYFGPGTRLLVL.

The V call is TRBV28, the J call TRBJ1-2, with a tentative D call TRBD1 (5 bases). Germline V gene data show CDR1 as MDHEN and CDR2 as SYDVKM. The ends were cut back, 8 bases at V and 0 bases at J, with 16 bases in the middle. The CDR3 consists of 15 residues. CDR3 protein: CASFPTRGANYGYTF. The CDR3, as DNA: TGTGCCAGCTTTCCTACGAGGGGAGCTAACTATGGCTACACCTTC.

The chain uses TRBV11-3 and TRBJ2-1, with 8 bases aligning to TRBD2. Germline CDR1 is SGHNT and CDR2 is YENEEA. J lost 8 bases, V lost 5 bases, and 11 bases had no gene match. CDR3 length: 15 residues. In nucleotides, the CDR3 is TGTGCCAGCAGCCTCGGCGGCGGGAGGAACGATGAGCAGTTCTTC. Translating gives CASSLGGGRNDEQFF.

This clone has more than one count but fewer than ten. The rearrangement links TRBV7-2 to TRBJ1-4; 11 bases agree with TRBD1. The junction had 9 bases not matched to a gene; V was cut back by 5 bases and J by 10 bases. The CDR3 has 15 residues. Germline CDR1 and CDR2: SGHTA and FQGNSA. CDR3 region: CASSLRGQGEGKLFF. CDR3 DNA: TGTGCCAGCAGCCTACGGGGACAGGGGGAGGGAAAACTGTTTTTT.

The genes are TRBV2 and TRBJ1-2; D is ambiguous. Germline values: CDR1 SNHLY, CDR2 FYNNEI. V lost 7 bases to trimming and J lost 3 bases, with 9 bases between them. CDR3 size: 12 residues. This CDR3 reads CASKPSHYGYTF. Written as DNA, the CDR3 is TGTGCCAGCAAGCCCAGTCACTATGGCTACACCTTC. The full variable domain, rest sourced from reference TRBV2 and TRBJ1-2, is EPEVTQTPSHQVTQMGQEVILRCVPISNHLYFYWYRQILGQKVEFLVSFYNNEISEKSEIFDDQFSVERPDGSNFTLKIRSTKLEDSAMYFCASKPSHYGYTFGSGTRLTVV.